The 4 T cell receptor beta chains given below trace back to one sample, sequenced in a study of OX40 agonist ivuxolimab in advanced cancers. Some clones are missing from TCRdb's copy, which holds only in-frame ones; the method was immunoSEQ multiplex PCR. The sample lists 65,000 to 70,000 clones, about 90% occurring once. The specimen was CD4+ or CD8+ T cells sorted from blood, collected in a trial of the OX40 agonist ivuxolimab. The receptors shown here come from an adult with an advanced solid tumor such as melanoma, head and neck, liver or kidney cancer.

The chain joins TRBV7-7 to TRBJ2-5; 10 bases agree with TRBD1. This CDR3 spans 13 amino acids. Germline V gene data show CDR1 as SSHAT and CDR2 as FNYEAQ (reference sequence). With V trimmed by 5 bases and J by 5 bases, 2 bases remained unmatched. CDR3 in amino acids: CASSTTGGETQYF. The CDR3 coding sequence is TGTGCCAGCAGCACGACAGGGGGCGAGACCCAGTACTTC.

This sequence joins TRBV30 and TRBJ1-6, with D unresolved. Germline values: CDR1 GTSNPN, CDR2 SVGIG (reference sequence). Trimming pared 2 bases from V and 7 bases from J, leaving 12 bases between. The CDR3 consists of 14 residues. Here the CDR3 DNA reads TGTGCCTGGAGTCCCTCGATAGGGAATTCACCCCTCCACTTT. Protein sequence: CAWSPSIGNSPLHF.

The chain employs TRBV9 and TRBJ1-3, with D unresolved. In germline, CDR1 is SGDLS, CDR2 YYNGEE. The CDR3 extends over 15 amino acids. The V end lost 0 bases, the J end lost 0 bases, and 7 bases lay between the germline ends. The CDR3 DNA follows: TGTGCCAGCAGCGTAGGTTCCCACTCTGGAAACACCATATATTTT. Translation: CASSVGSHSGNTIYF.

This chain links TRBV9 with TRBJ2-3, with TRBD2 identical over 9 bases. Germline V gene lookup returns CDR1 SGDLS and CDR2 YYNGEE. The CDR3 has 21 amino acids. Trimming took 4 bases from V and 1 from J; bases not matched to a gene: 22. The chain's CDR3 is CASSSPDSSGMSEIGTDTQYF. The CDR3 DNA follows: TGTGCCAGCAGCTCCCCGGACTCTAGCGGGATGTCAGAGATCGGCACAGATACGCAGTATTTT.